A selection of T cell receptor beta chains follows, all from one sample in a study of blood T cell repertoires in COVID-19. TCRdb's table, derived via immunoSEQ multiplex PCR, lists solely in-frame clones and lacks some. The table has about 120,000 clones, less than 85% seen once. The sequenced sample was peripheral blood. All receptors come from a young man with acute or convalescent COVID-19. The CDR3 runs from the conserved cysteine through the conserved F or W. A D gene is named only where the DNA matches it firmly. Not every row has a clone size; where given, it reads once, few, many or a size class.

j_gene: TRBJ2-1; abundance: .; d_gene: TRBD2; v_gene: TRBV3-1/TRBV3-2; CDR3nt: TGTGCCAGCAGCCAAGGACTAGCGGGAGTGGACGAGCAGTTCTTC; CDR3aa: CASSQGLAGVDEQFF
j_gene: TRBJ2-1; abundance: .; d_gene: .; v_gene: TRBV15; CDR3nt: TGTGCCACCCATCGAGCGGGCTCCTACAATGAGCAGTTCTTC; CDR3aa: CATHRAGSYNEQFF
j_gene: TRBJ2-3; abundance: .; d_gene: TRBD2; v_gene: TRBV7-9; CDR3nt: TGTGCCAGCAGCTTTAGCGGGGCGATCACAGATACGCAGTATTTT; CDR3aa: CASSFSGAITDTQYF
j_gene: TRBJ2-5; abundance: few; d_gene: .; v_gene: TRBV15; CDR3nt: TGTGCCACCAGCCGGTACCAAGAGACCCAGTACTTC; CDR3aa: CATSRYQETQYF
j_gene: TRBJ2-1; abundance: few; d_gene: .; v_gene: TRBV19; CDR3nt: TGTGCCAGTAGTATTCGAAGTACTCGGGCGCGGGAAGGCTCCTACAATGAGCAGTTCTTC; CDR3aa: CASSIRSTRAREGSYNEQFF
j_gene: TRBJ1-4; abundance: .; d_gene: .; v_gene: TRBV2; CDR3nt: TGTGCCAGCAGTGGACAGACAACTAATGAAAAACTGTTTTTT; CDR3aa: CASSGQTTNEKLFF
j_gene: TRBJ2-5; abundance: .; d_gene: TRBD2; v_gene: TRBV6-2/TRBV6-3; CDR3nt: TGTGCCAGCAGTTACCAACTCCTAGCGGGAGGGCCCCAAGAGACCCAGTACTTC; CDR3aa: CASSYQLLAGGPQETQYF
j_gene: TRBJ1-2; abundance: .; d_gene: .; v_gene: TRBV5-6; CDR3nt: TGTGCCAGCAGCTTTTCGTCAGGGTCGGGTGGCTACACCTTC; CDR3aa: CASSFSSGSGGYTF
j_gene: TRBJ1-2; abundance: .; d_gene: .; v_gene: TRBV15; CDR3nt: TGTGCCACCAGACCCGCGGGGCAGGGAGGGATCTATGGCTACACCTTC; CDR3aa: CATRPAGQGGIYGYTF
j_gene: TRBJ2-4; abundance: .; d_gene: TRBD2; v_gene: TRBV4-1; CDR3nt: TGCGCCAGCAGCCAAGGACTAGCGGGAGGGCCAGCCAAAAACATTCAGTACTTC; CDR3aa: CASSQGLAGGPAKNIQYF
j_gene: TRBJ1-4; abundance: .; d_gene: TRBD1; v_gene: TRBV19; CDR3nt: TGTGCCAGTAGTATTGGACAGGGCTATGAAAAACTGTTTTTT; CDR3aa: CASSIGQGYEKLFF
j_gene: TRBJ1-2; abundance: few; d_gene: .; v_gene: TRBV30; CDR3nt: TGTGCCTGGAGTGTAGGGGAGGGCTATGGCTACACCTTC; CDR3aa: CAWSVGEGYGYTF
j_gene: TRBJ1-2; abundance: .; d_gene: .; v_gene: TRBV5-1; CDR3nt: TGCGCCAGCAGCTTGGAAGCCGTTAACTATGGCTACACCTTC; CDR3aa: CASSLEAVNYGYTF
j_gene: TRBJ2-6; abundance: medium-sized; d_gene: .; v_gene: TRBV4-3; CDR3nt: TGCGCCAGCAGCCAAGAAGTTCCGGGGGATTCGGGGGCCAACGTCCTGACTTTC; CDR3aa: CASSQEVPGDSGANVLTF
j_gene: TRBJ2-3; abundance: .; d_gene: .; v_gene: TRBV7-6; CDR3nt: TGTGCCAGCAGCTTAGCTTCGCGGGGTTGGGATACGCAGTATTTT; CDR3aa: CASSLASRGWDTQYF
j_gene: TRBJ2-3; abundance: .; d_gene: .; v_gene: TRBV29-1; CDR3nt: TGCAGCGTTGACGGGCAGGGAACGAGGTTCGATACGCAGTATTTT; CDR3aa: CSVDGQGTRFDTQYF
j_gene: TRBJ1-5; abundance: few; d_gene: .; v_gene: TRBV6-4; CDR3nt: TGTGCCAGCAGTGCAGGGTCCAATCAGCCCCAGCATTTT; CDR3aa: CASSAGSNQPQHF
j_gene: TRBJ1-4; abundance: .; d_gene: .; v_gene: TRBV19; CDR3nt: TGTGCCAGTAGTATGGGGAATCGGGGAGATGAAAAACTGTTTTTT; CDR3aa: CASSMGNRGDEKLFF
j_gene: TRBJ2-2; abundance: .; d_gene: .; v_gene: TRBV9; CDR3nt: TGTGCCAGCAGCGTAGAGCCCGTGGAGCGTAGGAGCACCGGGGAGCTGTTTTTT; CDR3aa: CASSVEPVERRSTGELFF
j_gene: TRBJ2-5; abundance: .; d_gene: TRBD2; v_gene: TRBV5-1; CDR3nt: TGCGCCAGCAGCTTGGAGCTAGCGGGAGCCCTCTACCAAGAGACCCAGTACTTC; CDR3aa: CASSLELAGALYQETQYF
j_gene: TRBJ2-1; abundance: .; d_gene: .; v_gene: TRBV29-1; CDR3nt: TGCAGCGCCGCCCCCTCGCGCAATGAGCAGTTCTTC; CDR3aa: CSAAPSRNEQFF
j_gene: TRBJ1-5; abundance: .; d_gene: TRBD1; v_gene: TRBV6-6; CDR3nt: TGTGCCAGCAGCCTTTGGGACAGGGGGAATCAGCCCCAGCATTTT; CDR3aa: CASSLWDRGNQPQHF